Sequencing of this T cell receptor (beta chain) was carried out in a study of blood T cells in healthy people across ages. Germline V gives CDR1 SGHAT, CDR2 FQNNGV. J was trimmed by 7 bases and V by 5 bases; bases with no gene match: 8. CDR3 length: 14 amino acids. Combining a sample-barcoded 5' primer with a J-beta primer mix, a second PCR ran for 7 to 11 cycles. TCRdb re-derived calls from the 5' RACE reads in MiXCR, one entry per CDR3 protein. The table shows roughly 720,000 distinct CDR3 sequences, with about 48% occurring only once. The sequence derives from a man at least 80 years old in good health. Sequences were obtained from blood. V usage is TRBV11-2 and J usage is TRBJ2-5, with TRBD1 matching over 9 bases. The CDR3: CASSPTGGSGTQYF. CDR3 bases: TGTGCCAGCAGCCCCACAGGGGGCTCGGGGACCCAGTACTTC.